Shown below are 5 T cell receptor beta chains from a single sample sequenced in a study of T cell responses to AZD1222 COVID-19 vaccine. The data were produced by immunoSEQ multiplex PCR, yet TCRdb's version contains in-frame clones alone and is incomplete. The sample yields 150,000 to 200,000 clones, roughly 87% seen once. The sample in question was peripheral blood, obtained on day 0 of AZD1222 vaccination. The receptors come from an adult in good health.

The V and J genes are TRBV19 and TRBJ1-5, with a possible D match to TRBD1 (5 bases). Trimming shortened V by 3 bases and J by 4 bases, and 19 bases separated the two germline ends. CDR3 length: 17 residues. Germline V gene lookup returns CDR1 LNHDA and CDR2 SQIVND (reference sequence). CDR3 region: CASSMFPRGRENQPQHF. The CDR3 nucleotides are TGTGCCAGTAGTATGTTTCCAAGAGGCAGGGAGAATCAGCCCCAGCATTTT.

This chain uses TRBV4-1 with TRBJ2-7; 9 bases fit TRBD2. V dropped 0 bases and J dropped 0; count of bases not matched to a gene: 12. The CDR3 consists of 19 residues. Germline V gene lookup returns CDR1 MGHRA and CDR2 YSYEKL. The CDR3 sequence is CASSQDNRVSGSLSYEQYF. CDR3 in DNA: TGCGCCAGCAGCCAAGACAATCGAGTTAGCGGGAGCCTCTCCTACGAGCAGTACTTC.

The genes are TRBV29-1 and TRBJ2-1; 9 positions agree with TRBD1. CDR3 length equals 18 residues. CDR1 is SQVTM and CDR2 is ANQGSEA in the germline V gene. The trim removed 4 bases at V and 0 bases at J, leaving 13 bases unmatched. Written as DNA, the CDR3 is TGCAGCGTTGTGGAGGACAGGGGCTACCGACGCTCCTACAATGAGCAGTTCTTC. It translates to CSVVEDRGYRRSYNEQFF.

The chain links TRBV4-1 to TRBJ2-7; 8 bases agree with TRBD2. CDR1 is MGHRA, CDR2 YSYEKL, per germline. After removal of 5 bases from V and 5 bases from J, the junction contained 17 bases not matched to a gene. This CDR3 region has 17 residues. The CDR3 DNA sequence: TGCGCCAGCAGCTCCCAGCGGGAGAGCGGTCGGGACCACGAGCAGTACTTC. Its protein product is CASSSQRESGRDHEQYF.

The CDR3 spells CASSPPWGDSRNTEAFF. For the CDR3, the DNA is TGTGCCAGCAGCCCACCCTGGGGGGACTCCAGGAACACTGAAGCTTTCTTT. The chain employs TRBV7-9 and TRBJ1-1, with a possible D match to TRBD1 (5 bases). Looked up from germline, CDR1 is SEHNR and CDR2 is FQNEAQ (reference sequence). V lost 5 bases, J lost 1 base, and 20 bases lay in between. The CDR3 has 17 residues.